The 15 T cell receptor beta chains in this list originate from one sample, sequenced in a study of blood T cell repertoires in COVID-19. The table came from immunoSEQ multiplex PCR; TCRdb's copy has only in-frame clones and leaves some out. Of approximately 190,000 clones listed, 90% are singletons. Material for sequencing was peripheral blood. The receptors come from a man aged 45 to 65 with acute or convalescent COVID-19.

The rearrangement uses TRBV11-1 and TRBJ1-2; unclear D gene. Germline loops: CDR1 SGHAT, CDR2 FQDESV (reference sequence). V shed 5 bases and J shed 1 base, with 17 bases lying between them. CDR3 length: 16 amino acids. The CDR3 DNA reads TGTGCCAGCAGCCCCCCCTTCGAGGAGTTTAACTATGGCTACACCTTC. It is translated as CASSPPFEEFNYGYTF.

V is TRBV27 and J is TRBJ2-7; D gene ambiguous. V shed 0 bases and J shed 6 bases, with 15 bases lying between them. The CDR3 has 15 residues. Germline V lookup: CDR1 MNHEY, CDR2 SMNVEV (reference sequence). The DNA for the CDR3 is TGTGCCAGCAGTTTATCGGCAGGTAGTATGGGCGAGCAGTACTTC. Its protein product is CASSLSAGSMGEQYF.

The chain joins TRBV3-1 (or the pseudogene TRBV3-2) to TRBJ1-5, with TRBD1 matching over 9 bases. The CDR3 totals 15 residues. The J segment lost 6 bases and the V segment lost 6 bases, leaving 9 bases of the junction unmatched. Germline V gene lookup returns CDR1 LGHDT and CDR2 YNNKEL (reference sequence). In nucleotides, the CDR3 is TGTGCCAGCAGACCGGACAGGGGCGTACTTCAGCCCCAGCATTTT. Translated, it gives CASRPDRGVLQPQHF.

This chain uses TRBV4-3 with TRBJ1-6, with D perhaps matching TRBD1 (6 bases). This CDR3 comprises 14 residues. The V and J ends lost 7 bases and 9 bases respectively, with 16 bases between them. Germline V gives CDR1 LGHNA, CDR2 YSLEER. The CDR3 DNA is TGCGCCAGCACCAGGGGCCACGAGAGTTCACCCCTCCACTTT. Amino acid sequence: CASTRGHESSPLHF.

V and J are TRBV5-6 and TRBJ2-3; D gene unclear. With 0 bases removed from V and 2 bases from J, the gap between germline ends came to 4 bases. This CDR3 contains 13 residues. Germline-derived CDR1 and CDR2 are SGHDT and YYEEEE. The CDR3 region is CASSLGLTDTQYF. The CDR3 DNA follows: TGTGCCAGCAGCTTGGGACTCACAGATACGCAGTATTTT.

The gene calls are TRBV18 and TRBJ2-7; D may be TRBD2 (6 bases). The CDR3 runs 14 residues. Deletions cut 3 bases from V and 0 bases from J, with 9 bases between. Germline lookup yields CDR1 KGHSH and CDR2 LQKENI. CDR3 sequence reads: CASSPGLTSYEQYF. The CDR3 nucleotides are TGTGCCAGCTCACCGGGACTCACCTCCTACGAGCAGTACTTC.

The CDR3 region is CASSMRGVTEAFF. The DNA for the CDR3 is TGTGCCAGTAGTATGAGAGGTGTCACTGAAGCTTTCTTT. The genes are TRBV19 and TRBJ1-1, with D unresolved. V was shortened by 3 bases and J by 4 bases, with 9 bases between the two germline ends. CDR1 and CDR2 from the germline V gene are LNHDA and SQIVND (reference sequence). The CDR3 has 13 residues. The full variable domain, completed using reference TRBV19 and TRBJ1-1, is DGGITQSPKYLFRKEGQNVTLSCEQNLNHDAMYWYRQDPGQGLRLIYYSQIVNDFQKGDIAEGYSVSREKKESFPLTVTSAQKNPTAFYLCASSMRGVTEAFFGQGTRLTVV.

The chain couples TRBV7-8 to TRBJ1-1; a possible D gene is TRBD1 (5 bases). This CDR3 has 13 amino acids. V gave up 6 bases and J gave up 1 base, with 9 bases separating them. Looked up from germline, CDR1 is SGHVS and CDR2 is FQNEAQ. CDR3 amino acids: CASRGQQNTEAFF. The CDR3 nucleotides are TGTGCCAGCAGGGGGCAGCAGAACACTGAAGCTTTCTTT. The whole variable domain, filled in from reference TRBV7-8 and TRBJ1-1, reads GAGVSQSPRYKVAKRGQDVALRCDPISGHVSLFWYQQALGQGPEFLTYFQNEAQLDKSGLPSDRFFAERPEGSVSTLKIQRTQQEDSAVYLCASRGQQNTEAFFGQGTRLTVV.

The V and J genes are TRBV10-2 and TRBJ1-1, with D perhaps TRBD1 (6 bases). This CDR3 is 14 amino acids long. Germline CDR1 WSHSY, CDR2 SAAADI. With 3 bases removed from V and 0 bases from J, the gap between germline ends came to 8 bases. CDR3 amino acids: CASSEPGVNTEAFF. CDR3 DNA sequence: TGCGCCAGCAGTGAACCAGGGGTGAACACTGAAGCTTTCTTT.

This chain uses TRBV14 with TRBJ1-2; 9 nucleotides match TRBD1. CDR3 length equals 14 residues. The V and J ends lost 4 bases and 2 bases, in that order; junction bases with no gene match: 2. Germline V gene data show CDR1 as SGHDN and CDR2 as FVKESK. CDR3 in DNA: TGTGCCAGCAGCCCAGGACAGGGGAACTATGGCTACACCTTC. Translated: CASSPGQGNYGYTF.

This chain joins TRBV27 and TRBJ2-5; D might be TRBD1 (6 bases). With 6 bases removed from V and 5 bases from J, the gap between germline ends came to 22 bases. This CDR3 region has 16 residues. Per the germline V gene, CDR1 is MNHEY and CDR2 is SMNVEV (reference sequence). Here the CDR3 DNA reads TGTGCCAGCAGCCAAGGAACAGGGTGGGGATTGGAGACCCAGTACTTC. Protein sequence: CASSQGTGWGLETQYF.

The genes are TRBV3-1 (or the pseudogene TRBV3-2) and TRBJ1-1; 10 nucleotides align to TRBD1. Trimming removed 4 bases from V and 11 bases from J; junction bases left unmatched: 13. From germline, CDR1 is LGHDT and CDR2 YNNKEL (reference sequence). There are 15 residues in the CDR3. Here the CDR3 DNA reads TGTGCCAGCAGCCCCCCCGGGACAGGGGACGGGTGGGCTTTCTTT. Residues: CASSPPGTGDGWAFF.

The chain couples TRBV19 to TRBJ1-3; no firm D call. Trimming took 4 bases from V and 0 from J, leaving 10 bases between them. The germline V gene encodes CDR1 LNHDA and CDR2 SQIVND (reference sequence). The CDR3 runs to 15 residues. The CDR3 DNA sequence: TGTGCCAGTAGTACTCTCGTTAGCTCTGGAAACACCATATATTTT. Amino acid sequence: CASSTLVSSGNTIYF.

This clone was observed once. The chain joins TRBV5-4 to TRBJ2-1; 8 bases align to TRBD2. Germline assignment: CDR1 SGHNT and CDR2 YYREEE (reference sequence). This CDR3 is 15 amino acids long. The V segment lost 3 bases and the J segment 4 bases; nucleotides outside the gene matches: 6. Written as DNA, the CDR3 is TGTGCCAGCAGCTGGAAGCGGGAGACTTACAATGAGCAGTTCTTC. Protein: CASSWKRETYNEQFF.

This rearrangement joins TRBV3-1 (or the pseudogene TRBV3-2) to TRBJ2-7; TRBD1 agrees at 12 bases. Germline CDR1 is LGHDT and CDR2 is YNNKEL (reference sequence). J lost 9 bases, V lost 4 bases, and 7 bases had no gene match. CDR3 length equals 14 residues. CDR3 protein: CASSPGTGGLGQYF. The CDR3 region has the DNA TGTGCCAGCAGCCCCGGGACAGGGGGCTTAGGGCAGTACTTC.